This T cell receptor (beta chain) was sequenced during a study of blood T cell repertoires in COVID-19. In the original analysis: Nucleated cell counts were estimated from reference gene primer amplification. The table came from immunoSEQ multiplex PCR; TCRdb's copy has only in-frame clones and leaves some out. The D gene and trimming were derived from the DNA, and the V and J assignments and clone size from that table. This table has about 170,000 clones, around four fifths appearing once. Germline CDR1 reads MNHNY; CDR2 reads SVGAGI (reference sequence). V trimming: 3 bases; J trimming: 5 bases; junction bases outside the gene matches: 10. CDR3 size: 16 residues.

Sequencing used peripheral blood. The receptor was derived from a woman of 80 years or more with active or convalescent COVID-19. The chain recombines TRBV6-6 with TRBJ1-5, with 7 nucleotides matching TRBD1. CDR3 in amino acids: CASSYSSGTVDQPQHF. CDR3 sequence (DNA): TGTGCCAGCAGTTATTCGTCCGGGACAGTTGATCAGCCCCAGCATTTT.